The sequence of this TCR beta chain was determined in a study of cytomegalovirus exposure and HLA in healthy donors. This PCR relied on a set of 60 Vbeta primers and 13 Jbeta primers. Only in-frame clones appear in the TCRdb table, and some are missing; sequencing was by immunoSEQ multiplex PCR. With more than 200,000 clones in the sample, the ten largest clones hold approximately 0.98%. Germline V CDR1 and CDR2: SGHRS, YFSETQ. The CDR3 is made up of 15 amino acids. Trimming stripped 4 bases from V and 3 bases from J, with 17 bases between. Study-wide findings and caveats: In an earlier analysis, productive rearrangement rates for most beta V segments clustered near 90% or 30%. In a later analysis, TCR beta V- and J-gene trimming showed a link to a missense DCLRE1C variant. A few V segments could not be told apart, such as TRBV6-2 and TRBV6-3, and were left out.

Points on this clone: The antigen remains undetermined.

The chain employs TRBV5-1 and TRBJ2-7, with D maybe TRBD1 (6 bases). The sample consisted of PBMCs. The sequence derives from a woman in her twenties or thirties in good health and CMV-seropositive. The CDR3 sequence is CASSLGQLPIYEQYF. In nucleotides, the CDR3 is TGCGCCAGCAGCCTCGGACAGCTTCCAATCTACGAGCAGTACTTC.